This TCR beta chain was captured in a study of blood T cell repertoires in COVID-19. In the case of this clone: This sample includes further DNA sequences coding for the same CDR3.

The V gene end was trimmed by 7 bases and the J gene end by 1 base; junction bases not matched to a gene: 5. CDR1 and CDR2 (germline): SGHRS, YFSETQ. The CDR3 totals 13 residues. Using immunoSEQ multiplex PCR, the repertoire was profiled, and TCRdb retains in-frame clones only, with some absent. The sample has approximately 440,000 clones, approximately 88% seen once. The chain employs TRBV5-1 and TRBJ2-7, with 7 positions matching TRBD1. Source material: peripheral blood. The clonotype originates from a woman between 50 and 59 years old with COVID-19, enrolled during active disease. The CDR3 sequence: CASSPDRSYEQYF. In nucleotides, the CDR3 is TGCGCCAGCTCGCCGGACAGGTCCTACGAGCAGTACTTC. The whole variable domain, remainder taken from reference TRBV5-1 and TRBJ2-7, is KAGVTQTPRYLIKTRGQQVTLSCSPISGHRSVSWYQQTPGQGLQFLFEYFSETQRNKGNFPGRFSGRQFSNSRSEMNVSTLELGDSALYLCASSPDRSYEQYFGPGTRLTVT.